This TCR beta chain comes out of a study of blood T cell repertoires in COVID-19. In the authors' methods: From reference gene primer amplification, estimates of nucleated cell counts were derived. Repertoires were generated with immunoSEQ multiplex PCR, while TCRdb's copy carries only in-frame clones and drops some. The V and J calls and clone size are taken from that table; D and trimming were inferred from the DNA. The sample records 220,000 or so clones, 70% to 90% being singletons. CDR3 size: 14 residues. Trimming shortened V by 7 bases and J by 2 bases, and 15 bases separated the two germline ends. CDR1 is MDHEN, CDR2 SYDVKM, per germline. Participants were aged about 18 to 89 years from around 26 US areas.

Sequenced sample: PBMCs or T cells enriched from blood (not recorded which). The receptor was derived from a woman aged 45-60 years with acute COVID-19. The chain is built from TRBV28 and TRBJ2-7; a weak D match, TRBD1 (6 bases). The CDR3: CASTVSGEAYEQYF. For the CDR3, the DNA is TGTGCCAGCACCGTCTCAGGGGAAGCCTACGAGCAGTACTTC.